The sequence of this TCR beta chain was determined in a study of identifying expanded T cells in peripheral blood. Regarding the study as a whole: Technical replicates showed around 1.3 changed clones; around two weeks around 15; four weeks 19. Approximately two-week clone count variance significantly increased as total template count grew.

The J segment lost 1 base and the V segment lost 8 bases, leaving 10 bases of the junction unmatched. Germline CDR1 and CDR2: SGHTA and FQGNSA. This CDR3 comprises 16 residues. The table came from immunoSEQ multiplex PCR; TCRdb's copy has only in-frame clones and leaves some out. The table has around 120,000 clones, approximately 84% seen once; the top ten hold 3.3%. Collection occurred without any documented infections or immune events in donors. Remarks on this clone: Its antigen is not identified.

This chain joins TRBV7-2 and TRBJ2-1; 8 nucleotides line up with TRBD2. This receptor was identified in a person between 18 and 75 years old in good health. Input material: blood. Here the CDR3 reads CASSSGGSPSYNEQFF. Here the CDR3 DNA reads TGTGCCAGCTCGTCGGGGGGGTCACCGTCCTACAATGAGCAGTTCTTC.